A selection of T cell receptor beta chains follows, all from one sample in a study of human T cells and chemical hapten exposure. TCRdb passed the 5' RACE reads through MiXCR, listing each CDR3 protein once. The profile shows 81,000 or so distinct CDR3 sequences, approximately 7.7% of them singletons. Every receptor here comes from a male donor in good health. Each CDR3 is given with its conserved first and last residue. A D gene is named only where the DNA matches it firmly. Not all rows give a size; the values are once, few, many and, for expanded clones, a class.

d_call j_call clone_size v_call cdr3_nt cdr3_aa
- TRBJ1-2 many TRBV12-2 TGTGCAAGTCGACAACGGACGGTTTATGGCTACACCTTC CASRQRTVYGYTF
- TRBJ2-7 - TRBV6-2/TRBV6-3 TGTGCCAGCAGTTCATTGTTCGGGGAAACGAACTACGAGCAGTACTTC CASSSLFGETNYEQYF
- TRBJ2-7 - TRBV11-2 TGTGCCAGCAGCTTAGATCCCGGAGACGAGCAGTACTTC CASSLDPGDEQYF
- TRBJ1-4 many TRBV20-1 TGCAGTGCGCATACAGCAATGGATGAAAAACTGTTTTTT CSAHTAMDEKLFF
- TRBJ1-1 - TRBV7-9 TGTGCCAGCACCCGATGGTTGTGGGGCGAAAGAATGAACACTGAAGCTTTCTTT CASTRWLWGERMNTEAFF
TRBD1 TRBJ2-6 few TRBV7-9 TGTGCCAGCAGCCCCTTCCGGGACAGAGGCTCTGGGGCCAACGTCCTGACTTTC CASSPFRDRGSGANVLTF
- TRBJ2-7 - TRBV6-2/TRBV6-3 TGTGCCAGCACCCAAGGGGTAACCTACGAGCAGTACTTC CASTQGVTYEQYF
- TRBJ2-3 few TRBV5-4 TGTGCCAGCAGCTGGACAGCAAGCACAGATACGCAGTATTTT CASSWTASTDTQYF
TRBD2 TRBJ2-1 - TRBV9 TGTGCCAGCAGCGTAGCTGCCGGGACTAGTGATAGGCAGTTCTTC CASSVAAGTSDRQFF
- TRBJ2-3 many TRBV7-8 TGTGCCAGCAGCTTAGTTGGGGTCACAGATACGCAGTATTTT CASSLVGVTDTQYF
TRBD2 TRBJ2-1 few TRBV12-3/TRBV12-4 TGTGCCAGCAGTTTCCAGGACCGGACTAGCGGGAATGAGCAGTTCTTC CASSFQDRTSGNEQFF
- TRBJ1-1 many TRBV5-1 TGCGCCAGCACTCCAGGGCAGGGTATGAGATGGACTGAAGCTTTCTTT CASTPGQGMRWTEAFF
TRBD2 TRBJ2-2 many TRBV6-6 TGTGCCAGCAGTTACTCCACTAGCGGGAGACTAGCCGGGGAGCTGTTTTTT CASSYSTSGRLAGELFF
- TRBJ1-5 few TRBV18 TGTGCCAGCTCACTCGGCAGGGAATGGAGCAATCAGCCCCAGCATTTT CASSLGREWSNQPQHF
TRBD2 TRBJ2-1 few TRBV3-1 TGTGCCAGCAGCCCCTCTAGCGGGGGGAACAATGAGCAGTTCTTC CASSPSSGGNNEQFF
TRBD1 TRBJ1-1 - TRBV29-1 TGCAGCGGGGGGACAGGGCCGAACACTGAAGCTTTCTTT CSGGTGPNTEAFF
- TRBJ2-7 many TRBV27 TGTGCCAGCAGTTTATGGGGAGAGCAGTACTTC CASSLWGEQYF
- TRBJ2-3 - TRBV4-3 TGCGCCAGCAGCCAAGAGTTGCCCCACACAGATACGCAGTATTTT CASSQELPHTDTQYF
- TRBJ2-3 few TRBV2 TGTGCCAGCAGACCGGGACATAAAAGCACAGATACGCAGTATTTT CASRPGHKSTDTQYF
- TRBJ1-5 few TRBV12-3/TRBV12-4 TGTGCCAGCAGCCCCAGGGGTAGCAATCAGCCCCAGCATTTT CASSPRGSNQPQHF
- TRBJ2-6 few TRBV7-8 TGTGCCAGCAGCTTAACCAGGGTCCCACGGGTTGGGGCCAACGTCCTGACTTTC CASSLTRVPRVGANVLTF
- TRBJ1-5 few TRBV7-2 TGTGCCAGCAGCCTCTTCAATCAGCCCCAGCATTTT CASSLFNQPQHF
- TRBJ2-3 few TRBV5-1 TGCGCCAGCAGCTTGGGGACCCTCAGGGAAGATACGCAGTATTTT CASSLGTLREDTQYF
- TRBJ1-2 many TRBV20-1 TGCAGTGCTAGCGGGGGGATGAGCTATGGCTACACCTTC CSASGGMSYGYTF
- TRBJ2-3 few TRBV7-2 TGTGCCAGCAGCTTTAACCCCCTATCGGATACGCAGTATTTT CASSFNPLSDTQYF
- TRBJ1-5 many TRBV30 TGTGCCTGGAGTGTACTGAGCAATCAGCCCCAGCATTTT CAWSVLSNQPQHF
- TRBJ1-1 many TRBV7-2 TGTGCCAGCAGCCTTGGTATGGTGAACACTGAAGCTTTCTTT CASSLGMVNTEAFF
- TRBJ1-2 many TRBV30 TGTGCCTGGAGTGTAGGGGAGATAGCTAACTATGGCTACACCTTC CAWSVGEIANYGYTF
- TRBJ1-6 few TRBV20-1 TGCAGTGCGAAACCCGGGACCGAAAGTCGGCCCCTCCACTTT CSAKPGTESRPLHF
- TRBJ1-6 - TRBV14 TGTGCCAGCAGTTTCGGAGGTGCGGGTCCCAGTTCACCCCTCCACTTT CASSFGGAGPSSPLHF
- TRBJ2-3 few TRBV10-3 TGTGCCATCAGTGAGTCGGGGGGTACTCAGACGGCAGATACGCAGTATTTT CAISESGGTQTADTQYF
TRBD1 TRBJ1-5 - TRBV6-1 TGTGCCAGCAGTTCGACAGGGGGATATAGCAATCAGCCCCAGCATTTT CASSSTGGYSNQPQHF
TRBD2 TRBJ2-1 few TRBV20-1 TGCAGTGCTAGAGATCCGGTAGCGGGTACCAATGAGCAGTTCTTC CSARDPVAGTNEQFF
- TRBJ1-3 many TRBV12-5 TGTGCTAGTGGCCTGCCCCAGGGAGTGCGTGGAAACACCATATATTTT CASGLPQGVRGNTIYF
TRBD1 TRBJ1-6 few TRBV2 TGTGCCAGCAGTGAAAGGGCGGAGGGGGCAGTTTCACCCCTCCACTTT CASSERAEGAVSPLHF
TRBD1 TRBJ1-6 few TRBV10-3 TGTGCCATCAGTGATCAGGGACAGGGGAATTCACCCCTCCACTTT CAISDQGQGNSPLHF
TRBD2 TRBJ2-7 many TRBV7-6 TGTGCCAGCAGCGCCACGGGAGGGGCTTCCTACGAGCAGTACTTC CASSATGGASYEQYF